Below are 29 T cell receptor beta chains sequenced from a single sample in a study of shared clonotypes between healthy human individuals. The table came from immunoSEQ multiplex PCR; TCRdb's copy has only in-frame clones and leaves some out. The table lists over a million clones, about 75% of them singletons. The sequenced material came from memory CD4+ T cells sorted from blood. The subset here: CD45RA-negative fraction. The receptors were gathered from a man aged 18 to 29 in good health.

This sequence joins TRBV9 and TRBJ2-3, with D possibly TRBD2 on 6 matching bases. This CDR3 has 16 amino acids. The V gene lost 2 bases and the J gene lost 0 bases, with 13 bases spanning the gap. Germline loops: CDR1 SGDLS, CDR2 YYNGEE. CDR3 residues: CASSVLEGPSTDTQYF. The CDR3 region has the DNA TGTGCCAGCAGCGTCTTGGAGGGGCCTAGCACAGATACGCAGTATTTT.

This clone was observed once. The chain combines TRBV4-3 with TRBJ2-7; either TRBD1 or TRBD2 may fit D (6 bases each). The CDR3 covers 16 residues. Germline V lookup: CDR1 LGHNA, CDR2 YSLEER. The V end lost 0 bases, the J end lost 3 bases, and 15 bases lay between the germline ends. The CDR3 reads CASSQDFRRGVYEQYF. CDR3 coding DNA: TGCGCCAGCAGCCAAGATTTTAGGAGGGGGGTCTACGAGCAGTACTTC.

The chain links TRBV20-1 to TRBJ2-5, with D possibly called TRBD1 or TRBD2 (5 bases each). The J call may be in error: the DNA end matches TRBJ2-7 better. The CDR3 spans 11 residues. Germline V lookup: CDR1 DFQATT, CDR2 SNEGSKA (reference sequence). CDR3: CSAWDGYEQYF. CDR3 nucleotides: TGCAGTGCTTGGGACGGCTACGAGCAGTACTTC.

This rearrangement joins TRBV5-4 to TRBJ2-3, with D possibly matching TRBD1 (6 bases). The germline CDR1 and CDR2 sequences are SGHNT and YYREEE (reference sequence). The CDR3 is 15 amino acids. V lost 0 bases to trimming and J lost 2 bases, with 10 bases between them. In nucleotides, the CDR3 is TGTGCCAGCAGCTTGGCTAGGGGGAACACAGATACGCAGTATTTT. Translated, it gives CASSLARGNTDTQYF.

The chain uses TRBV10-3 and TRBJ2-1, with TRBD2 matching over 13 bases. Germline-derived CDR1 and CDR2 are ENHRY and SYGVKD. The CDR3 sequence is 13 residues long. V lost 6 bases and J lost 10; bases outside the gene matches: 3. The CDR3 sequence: CAIRGLAGEEQFF. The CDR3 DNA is TGTGCCATCAGAGGACTAGCGGGAGAAGAGCAGTTCTTC.

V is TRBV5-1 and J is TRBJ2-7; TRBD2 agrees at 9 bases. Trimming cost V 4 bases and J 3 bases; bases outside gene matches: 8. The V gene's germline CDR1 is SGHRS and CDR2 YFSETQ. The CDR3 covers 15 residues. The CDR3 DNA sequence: TGCGCCAGCAGCAGATCTAGCGGGGCTGGCTACGAGCAGTACTTC. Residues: CASSRSSGAGYEQYF.

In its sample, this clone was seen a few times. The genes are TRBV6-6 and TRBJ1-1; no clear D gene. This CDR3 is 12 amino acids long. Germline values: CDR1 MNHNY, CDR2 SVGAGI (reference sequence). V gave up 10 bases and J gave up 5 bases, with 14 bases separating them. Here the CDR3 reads CAIRFSLTEAFF. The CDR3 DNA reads TGTGCCATTCGGTTTAGTTTGACTGAAGCTTTCTTT.

The CDR3 is CASSPYGGMETQYF. The CDR3, as DNA: TGTGCCAGTAGTCCCTACGGGGGGATGGAGACCCAGTACTTC. The J gene is TRBJ2-5, the V gene TRBV19; 7 positions agree with TRBD2. The CDR3 totals 14 residues. Germline lookup yields CDR1 LNHDA and CDR2 SQIVND (reference sequence). The V gene end was trimmed by 5 bases and the J gene end by 5 bases; junction bases not matched to a gene: 8.

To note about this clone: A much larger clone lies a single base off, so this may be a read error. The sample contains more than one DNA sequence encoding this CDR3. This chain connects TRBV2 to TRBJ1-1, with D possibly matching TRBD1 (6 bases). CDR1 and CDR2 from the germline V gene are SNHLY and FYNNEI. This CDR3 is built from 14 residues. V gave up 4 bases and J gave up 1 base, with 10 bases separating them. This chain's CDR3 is CASSVEGENTEAFF. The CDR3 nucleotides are TGTGCCAGCAGTGTGGAGGGGGAGAACACTGAAGCTTTCTTT. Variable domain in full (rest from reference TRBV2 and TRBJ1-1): EPEVTQTPSHQVTQMGQEVILRCVPISNHLYFYWYRQILGQKVEFLVSFYNNEISEKSEIFDDQFSVERPDGSNFTLKIRSTKLEDSAMYFCASSVEGENTEAFFGQGTRLTVV.

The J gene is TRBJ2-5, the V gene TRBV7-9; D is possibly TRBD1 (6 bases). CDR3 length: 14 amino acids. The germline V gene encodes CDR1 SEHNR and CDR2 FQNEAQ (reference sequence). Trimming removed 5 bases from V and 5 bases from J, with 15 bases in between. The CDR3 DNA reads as TGTGCCAGCAGCCCACTTAAACAGGGCGAGACCCAGTACTTC. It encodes CASSPLKQGETQYF.

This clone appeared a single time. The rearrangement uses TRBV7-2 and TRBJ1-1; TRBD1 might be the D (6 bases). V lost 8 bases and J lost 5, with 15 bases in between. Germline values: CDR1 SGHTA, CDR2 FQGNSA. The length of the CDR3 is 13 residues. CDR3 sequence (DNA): TGTGCCAGCTCATCACAGGGATTGACTGAAGCTTTCTTT. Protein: CASSSQGLTEAFF.

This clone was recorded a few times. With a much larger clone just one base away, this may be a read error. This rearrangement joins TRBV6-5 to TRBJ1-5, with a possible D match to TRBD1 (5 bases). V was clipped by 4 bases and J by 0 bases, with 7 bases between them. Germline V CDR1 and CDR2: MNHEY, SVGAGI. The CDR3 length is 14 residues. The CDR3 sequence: CASSLQASNQPQHF. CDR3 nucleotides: TGTGCCAGCAGTTTACAGGCTAGCAATCAGCCCCAGCATTTT.

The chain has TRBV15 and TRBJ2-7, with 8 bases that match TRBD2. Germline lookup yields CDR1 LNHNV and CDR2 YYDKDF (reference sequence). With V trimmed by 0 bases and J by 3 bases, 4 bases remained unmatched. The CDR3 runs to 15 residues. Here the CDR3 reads CATSRELAESYEQYF. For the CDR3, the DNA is TGTGCCACCAGCAGAGAACTAGCGGAGAGCTACGAGCAGTACTTC.

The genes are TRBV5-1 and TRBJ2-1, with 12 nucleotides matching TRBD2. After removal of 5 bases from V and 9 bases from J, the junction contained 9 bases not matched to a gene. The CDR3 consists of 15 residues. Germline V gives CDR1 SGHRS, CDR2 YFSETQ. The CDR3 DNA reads TGCGCCAGCAGTCGGACTAGCGGGATTTACGGTGAGCAGTTCTTC. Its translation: CASSRTSGIYGEQFF. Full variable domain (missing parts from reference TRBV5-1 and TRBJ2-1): KAGVTQTPRYLIKTRGQQVTLSCSPISGHRSVSWYQQTPGQGLQFLFEYFSETQRNKGNFPGRFSGRQFSNSRSEMNVSTLELGDSALYLCASSRTSGIYGEQFFGPGTRLTVL.

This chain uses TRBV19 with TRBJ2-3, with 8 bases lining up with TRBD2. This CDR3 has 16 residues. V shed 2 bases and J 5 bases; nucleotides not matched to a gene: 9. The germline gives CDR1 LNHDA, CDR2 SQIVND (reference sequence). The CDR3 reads CASSIQREWSVDTQYF. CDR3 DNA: TGTGCCAGTAGTATACAGCGGGAGTGGTCGGTAGATACGCAGTATTTT.

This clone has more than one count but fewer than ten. The DNA of the CDR3 is TGCGCCAGCAGCCAATGGACAGGGAACACTGAAGCTTTCTTT. It translates to CASSQWTGNTEAFF. This chain links TRBV4-3 with TRBJ1-1; 7 bases are shared with TRBD1. Germline CDR1 and CDR2: LGHNA and YSLEER. CDR3 length equals 14 residues. The V and J ends lost 2 bases and 1 base, in that order; junction bases with no gene match: 1.

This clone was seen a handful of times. CDR3 loop: CASSTRTGPQETQYF. Here the CDR3 DNA reads TGCGCCAGCAGCACCCGGACAGGGCCCCAAGAGACCCAGTACTTC. The J gene is TRBJ2-5, the V gene TRBV5-1; 8 bases agree with TRBD1. The junction had 6 bases not matched to a gene; V was cut back by 4 bases and J by 1 base. CDR3 length: 15 amino acids. Germline lookup yields CDR1 SGHRS and CDR2 YFSETQ. The whole variable domain, filled in from reference TRBV5-1 and TRBJ2-5, reads KAGVTQTPRYLIKTRGQQVTLSCSPISGHRSVSWYQQTPGQGLQFLFEYFSETQRNKGNFPGRFSGRQFSNSRSEMNVSTLELGDSALYLCASSTRTGPQETQYFGPGTRLLVL.

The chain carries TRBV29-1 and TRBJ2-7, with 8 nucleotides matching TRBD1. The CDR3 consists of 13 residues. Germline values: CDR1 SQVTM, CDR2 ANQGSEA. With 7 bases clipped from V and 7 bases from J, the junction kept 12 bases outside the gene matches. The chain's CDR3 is CSATGTGFVEQYF. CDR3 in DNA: TGCAGCGCCACCGGGACAGGATTCGTAGAGCAGTACTTC.

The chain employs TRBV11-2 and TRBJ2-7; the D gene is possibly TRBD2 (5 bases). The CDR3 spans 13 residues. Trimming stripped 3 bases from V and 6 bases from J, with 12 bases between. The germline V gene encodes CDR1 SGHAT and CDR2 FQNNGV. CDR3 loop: CASSFSGIGEQYF. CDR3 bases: TGTGCCAGCAGCTTTTCCGGGATAGGCGAGCAGTACTTC. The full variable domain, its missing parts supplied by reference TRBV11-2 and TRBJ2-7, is EAGVAQSPRYKIIEKRQSVAFWCNPISGHATLYWYQQILGQGPKLLIQFQNNGVVDDSQLPKDRFSAERLKGVDSTLKIQPAKLEDSAVYLCASSFSGIGEQYFGPGTRLTVT.

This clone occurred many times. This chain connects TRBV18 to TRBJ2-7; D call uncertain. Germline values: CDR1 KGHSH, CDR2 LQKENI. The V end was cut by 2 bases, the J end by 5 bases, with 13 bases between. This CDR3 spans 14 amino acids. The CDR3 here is CASSPRPGTDEQYF. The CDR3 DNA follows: TGTGCCAGCTCACCAAGACCAGGTACTGACGAGCAGTACTTC.

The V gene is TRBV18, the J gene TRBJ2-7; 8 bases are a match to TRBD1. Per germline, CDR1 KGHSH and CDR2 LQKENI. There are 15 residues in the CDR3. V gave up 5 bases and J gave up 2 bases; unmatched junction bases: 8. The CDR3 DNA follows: TGTGCCAGCTCATATCAGACAGGGGACACCTACGAGCAGTACTTC. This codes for CASSYQTGDTYEQYF.

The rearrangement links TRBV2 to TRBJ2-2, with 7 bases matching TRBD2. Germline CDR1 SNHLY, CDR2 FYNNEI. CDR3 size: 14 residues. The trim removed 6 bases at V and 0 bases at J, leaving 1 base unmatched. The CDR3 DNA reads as TGTGCCAGCAGGACTAGCTCGAACACCGGGGAGCTGTTTTTT. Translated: CASRTSSNTGELFF.

CDR3 region: CASSHYRGGLAHQRDYYEQYF. CDR3 in DNA: TGTGCCAGCAGTCACTACAGGGGGGGACTAGCGCACCAGCGGGATTACTACGAGCAGTACTTC. The V and J genes are TRBV27 and TRBJ2-7; 10 positions match TRBD2. Losses at the gene ends were 5 bases for V and 3 bases for J; bases not matched to a gene: 25. The CDR3 length is 21 residues. Germline assignment: CDR1 MNHEY and CDR2 SMNVEV (reference sequence).

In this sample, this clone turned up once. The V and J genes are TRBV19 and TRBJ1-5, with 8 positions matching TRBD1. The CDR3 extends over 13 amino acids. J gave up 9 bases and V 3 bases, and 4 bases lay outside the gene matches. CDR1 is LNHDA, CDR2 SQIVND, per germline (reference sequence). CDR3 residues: CASSIDRGGPQHF. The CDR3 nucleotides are TGTGCCAGTAGTATCGACAGGGGTGGGCCCCAGCATTTT.

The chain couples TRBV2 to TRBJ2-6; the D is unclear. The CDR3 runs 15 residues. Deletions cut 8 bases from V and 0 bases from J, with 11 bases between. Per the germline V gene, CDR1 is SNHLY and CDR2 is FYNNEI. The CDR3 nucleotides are TGTGCCAGCTCCTGGACGGACTCTGGGGCCAACGTCCTGACTTTC. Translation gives CASSWTDSGANVLTF.

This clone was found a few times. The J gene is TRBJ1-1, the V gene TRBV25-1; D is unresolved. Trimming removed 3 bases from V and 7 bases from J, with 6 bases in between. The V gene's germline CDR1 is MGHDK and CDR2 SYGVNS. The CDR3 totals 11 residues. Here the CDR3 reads CASSDMFEAFF. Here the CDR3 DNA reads TGTGCCAGCAGTGACATGTTTGAAGCTTTCTTT.

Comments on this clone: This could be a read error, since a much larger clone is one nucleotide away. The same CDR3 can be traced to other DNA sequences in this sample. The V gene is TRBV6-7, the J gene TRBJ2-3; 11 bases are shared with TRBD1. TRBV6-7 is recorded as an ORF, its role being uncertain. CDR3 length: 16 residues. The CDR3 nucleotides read TGCGCCAGCACCTACCGGGACAGGGGGTACACAGATACGCAGTATTTT. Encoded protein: CASTYRDRGYTDTQYF.

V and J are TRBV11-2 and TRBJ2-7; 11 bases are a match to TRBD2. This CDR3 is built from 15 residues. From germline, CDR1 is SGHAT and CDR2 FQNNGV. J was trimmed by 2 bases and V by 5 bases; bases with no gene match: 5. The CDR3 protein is CASSTPGLAAYEQYF. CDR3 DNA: TGTGCCAGCAGCACGCCGGGACTAGCGGCCTACGAGCAGTACTTC.

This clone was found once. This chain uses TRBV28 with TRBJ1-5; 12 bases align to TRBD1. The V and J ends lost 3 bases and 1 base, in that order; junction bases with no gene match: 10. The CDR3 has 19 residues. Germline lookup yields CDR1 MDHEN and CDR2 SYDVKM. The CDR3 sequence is CASSFSGTGGVGSNQPQHF. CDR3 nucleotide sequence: TGTGCCAGCAGTTTCTCCGGGACAGGGGGCGTCGGAAGCAATCAGCCCCAGCATTTT.